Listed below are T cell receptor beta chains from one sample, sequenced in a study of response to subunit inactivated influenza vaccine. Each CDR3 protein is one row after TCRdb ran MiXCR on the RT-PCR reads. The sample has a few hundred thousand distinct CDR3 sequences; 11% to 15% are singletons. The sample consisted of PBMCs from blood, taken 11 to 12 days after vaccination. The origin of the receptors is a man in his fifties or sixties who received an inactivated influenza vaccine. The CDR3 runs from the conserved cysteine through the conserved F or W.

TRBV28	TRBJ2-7	CASRSPGTSYEQYF
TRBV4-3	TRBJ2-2	CASSQEPGQNTGELFF
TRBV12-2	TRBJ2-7	CASRLFYEQYF
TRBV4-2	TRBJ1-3	CASSQGFNLVSTGNTIYF
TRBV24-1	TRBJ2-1	CATSEPKGLAGLEQCF
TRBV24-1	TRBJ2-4	CATSKGRGDSKNIQYF
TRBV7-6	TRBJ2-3	CASSSGQGTDTQYF
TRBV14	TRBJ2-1	CASSQAGGLNEQFF
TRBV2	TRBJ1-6	CASRTDSPLHF
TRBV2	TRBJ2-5	CASRTESRETQYF
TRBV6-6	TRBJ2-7	CASSYYFGNEQYF
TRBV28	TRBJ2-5	CASSLFFGGMQETQYF
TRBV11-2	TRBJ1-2	CASSPGTRLYGYTF
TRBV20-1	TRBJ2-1	CSARLAGGPWEQFF
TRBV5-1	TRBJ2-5	CASSLAAAAGRETQYF
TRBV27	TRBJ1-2	CASSPLGQGNYGYTF
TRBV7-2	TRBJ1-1	CASSLKAGGTEAFF
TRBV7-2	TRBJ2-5	CASSLSGTALETQYF
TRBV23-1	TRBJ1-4	CASSQSFWELFF
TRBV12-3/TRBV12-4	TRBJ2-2	CASSLRGGLTGELFF
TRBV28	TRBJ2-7	CASTRGSYEQYF
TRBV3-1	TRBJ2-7	CASSQVSDLFGTEAYEQYF
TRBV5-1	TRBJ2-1	CASSLTGAYNEQFF
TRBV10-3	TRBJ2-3	CAIGGSGRPDTQYF
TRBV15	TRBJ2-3	CATSRVGSRTDTQYF
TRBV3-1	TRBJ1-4	CASSQSGTDEKLFF
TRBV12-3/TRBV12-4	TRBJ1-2	CASSAGGVNYGYTF
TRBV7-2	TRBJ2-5	CASSLEMGGGQETQYF
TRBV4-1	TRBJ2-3	CASSQDSLAGPSDTQYF
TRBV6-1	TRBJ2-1	CASSGGTGGGLDEQFF
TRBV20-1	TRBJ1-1	CSARHAGKPNTEAFF
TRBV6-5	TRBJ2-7	CASSYSGAGTYEQYF
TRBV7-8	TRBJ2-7	CASSLEGGRSYEQYF
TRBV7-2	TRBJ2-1	CASSPFAGAEQFF
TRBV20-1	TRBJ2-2	CSAHRNTGELFF
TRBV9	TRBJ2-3	CASSVEDLSTDTQYF
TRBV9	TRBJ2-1	CASATSEREVLPNEQFF
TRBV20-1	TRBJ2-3	CSAATSGGLTDTQYF
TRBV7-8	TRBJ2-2	CASSLIQGSDSNTGELFF
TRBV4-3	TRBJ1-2	CASSQAYGVFDGYTF
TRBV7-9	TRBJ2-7	CASSLIAGAYEQYF
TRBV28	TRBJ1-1	CASSLWGDTMNTEAFF
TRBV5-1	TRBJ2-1	CASSLAPGPYNEQFF
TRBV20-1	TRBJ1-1	CSARGRQGEDEAFF
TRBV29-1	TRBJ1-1	CSVEYRTEAFF
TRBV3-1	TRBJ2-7	CASSQAVEQYF
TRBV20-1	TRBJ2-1	CSARPPGPNEQFF